The next 5 T cell receptor beta chains were all read from a single sample in a study of technical replicates of blood from a handful of donors. Here immunoSEQ multiplex PCR was the method, and the copy in TCRdb shows in-frame clones only, minus some. Of approximately 89,000 clones in the sample, about 94% are singletons; the top ten hold about 0.22%. Material: T cells isolated from PBMCs. These receptors originate from a human donor in good health.

The V call is TRBV7-9, the J call TRBJ2-5; 7 bases align to TRBD1. The germline V gene has CDR1 SEHNR and CDR2 FQNEAQ (reference sequence). CDR3 size: 15 residues. The junction had 8 bases not matched to a gene; V was cut back by 1 base and J by 6 bases. Here the CDR3 reads CASSLVSQGVQTQYF. CDR3 bases: TGTGCCAGCAGCTTAGTTTCCCAGGGGGTACAGACCCAGTACTTC.

V and J are TRBV28 and TRBJ2-1; D unresolved. Between the trimmed V and J ends, which lost 7 bases and 4 bases, there was a span of 8 bases. The CDR3 length is 12 residues. Germline lookup yields CDR1 MDHEN and CDR2 SYDVKM. The CDR3 is CASNVEYNEQFF. The CDR3 DNA is TGTGCCAGCAATGTGGAGTACAATGAGCAGTTCTTC.

The chain links TRBV5-1 to TRBJ1-1; possible D gene TRBD1, 6 bases. The germline V and J ends were trimmed by 7 bases and 6 bases, with 16 bases remaining between them. The CDR3 is made up of 13 amino acids. Germline V gives CDR1 SGHRS, CDR2 YFSETQ. CDR3 nucleotide sequence: TGCGCCAGCGCCCCACAGGGATCAGCTGAAGCTTTCTTT. Protein product: CASAPQGSAEAFF.

The V call is TRBV30, the J call TRBJ2-7, with 9 bases aligning to TRBD2. CDR3 length equals 13 residues. The ends lost 8 bases at V and 2 bases at J; junction bases unmatched: 7. The germline V gene has CDR1 GTSNPN and CDR2 SVGIG (reference sequence). As DNA, the CDR3 is TGTGCCACCGAGCGGGGGGCCCCCTACGAGCAGTACTTC. Its protein is CATERGAPYEQYF.

CDR3 amino acids: CASSLSGTARANYGYTF. CDR3 in DNA: TGTGCCAGCAGTTTAAGTGGGACAGCTCGAGCTAACTATGGCTACACCTTC. The V gene is TRBV28, the J gene TRBJ1-2, with TRBD1 matching over 7 bases. The CDR3 has 17 residues. Per germline, CDR1 MDHEN and CDR2 SYDVKM. Losses at the gene ends were 2 bases for V and 0 bases for J; bases not matched to a gene: 9.